Listed below are T cell receptor beta chains from one sample, sequenced in a study of T cell responses to AZD1222 COVID-19 vaccine. TCRdb keeps only in-frame clones here, not all; method: immunoSEQ multiplex PCR. The table has some 160,000 clones, roughly 90% seen once. The input for sequencing was peripheral blood, taken on day 0 of AZD1222 vaccination. Receptors originate from an adult in good health. Each CDR3 is given with its conserved first and last residue. D genes are given only for firm matches. Clone size is not always given. Where it is, it says once, few, many or a class for expanded clones.

J: TRBJ2-1; V: TRBV2; size: NA; D: NA; CDR3: CASIPTYNEQFF; DNA: TGTGCCAGCATTCCCACCTACAATGAGCAGTTCTTC
J: TRBJ2-1; V: TRBV19; size: NA; D: TRBD1; CDR3: CASSLGDRVRNEQFF; DNA: TGTGCCAGTAGTCTAGGGGACAGGGTTCGCAATGAGCAGTTCTTC
J: TRBJ1-4; V: TRBV2; size: NA; D: NA; CDR3: CASSESPGLNEKLFF; DNA: TGTGCCAGCAGTGAATCCCCAGGCCTTAATGAAAAACTGTTTTTT
J: TRBJ1-6; V: TRBV6-2/TRBV6-3; size: once; D: NA; CDR3: CASSLGLRGGNSPLHF; DNA: TGTGCCAGCAGTCTTGGACTACGGGGAGGAAATTCACCCCTCCACTTT
J: TRBJ1-2; V: TRBV20-1; size: NA; D: NA; CDR3: CSAQQGPGYTF; DNA: TGCAGTGCTCAACAGGGCCCCGGCTACACCTTC
J: TRBJ2-6; V: TRBV19; size: NA; D: NA; CDR3: CASTTAPISGANVLTF; DNA: TGTGCCAGTACCACTGCACCGATCTCTGGGGCCAACGTCCTGACTTTC
J: TRBJ1-5; V: TRBV11-2; size: NA; D: NA; CDR3: CASSLGTLPHQPQHF; DNA: TGTGCCAGCAGCTTAGGGACCCTTCCCCATCAGCCCCAGCATTTT
J: TRBJ1-3; V: TRBV4-1; size: NA; D: NA; CDR3: CASSPWSGNTIYF; DNA: TGCGCCAGCAGTCCATGGTCTGGAAACACCATATATTTT
J: TRBJ1-2; V: TRBV27; size: NA; D: TRBD1; CDR3: CASREGGYYYGYTF; DNA: TGTGCCAGCAGGGAAGGGGGCTATTACTATGGCTACACCTTC
J: TRBJ2-2; V: TRBV7-2; size: NA; D: TRBD1; CDR3: CASSPRTGNTGELFF; DNA: TGTGCCAGCAGCCCCCGGACAGGGAACACCGGGGAGCTGTTTTTT
J: TRBJ2-1; V: TRBV24-1; size: NA; D: NA; CDR3: CATSVRDNEQFF; DNA: TGTGCCACCAGTGTTAGGGACAATGAGCAGTTCTTC
J: TRBJ2-1; V: TRBV5-1; size: NA; D: NA; CDR3: CASSLGANYNEQFF; DNA: TGCGCCAGCAGCTTAGGGGCCAACTACAATGAGCAGTTCTTC
J: TRBJ2-1; V: TRBV29-1; size: NA; D: NA; CDR3: CSVEQFGGGSYNEQFF; DNA: TGCAGCGTGGAACAATTTGGTGGGGGCTCCTACAATGAGCAGTTCTTC
J: TRBJ2-3; V: TRBV5-1; size: NA; D: TRBD2; CDR3: CASSPHSGGAVDTQYF; DNA: TGCGCCAGCAGCCCCCATAGCGGGGGGGCCGTAGATACGCAGTATTTT
J: TRBJ1-3; V: TRBV27; size: NA; D: NA; CDR3: CASSPRLDSGNTIYF; DNA: TGTGCCAGCAGCCCTAGACTGGACTCTGGAAACACCATATATTTT
J: TRBJ2-3; V: TRBV14; size: NA; D: TRBD1; CDR3: CASSRDPGTGGDTQYF; DNA: TGTGCCAGCAGCCGGGATCCCGGGACAGGGGGAGATACGCAGTATTTT
J: TRBJ2-3; V: TRBV5-5; size: NA; D: NA; CDR3: CASSPGTRRMYTQYF; DNA: TGTGCCAGCAGCCCCGGGACAAGGCGCATGTATACGCAGTATTTT
J: TRBJ2-3; V: TRBV9; size: NA; D: NA; CDR3: CASSAQGFTDTQYF; DNA: TGTGCCAGCAGCGCGCAGGGTTTCACAGATACGCAGTATTTT
J: TRBJ1-2; V: TRBV29-1; size: NA; D: NA; CDR3: CSVASGRYGYTF; DNA: TGCAGCGTTGCTTCGGGCCGCTATGGCTACACCTTC
J: TRBJ2-3; V: TRBV20-1; size: NA; D: NA; CDR3: CSAQDTDTQYF; DNA: TGCAGTGCACAGGACACAGATACGCAGTATTTT
J: TRBJ2-1; V: TRBV7-6; size: NA; D: TRBD2; CDR3: CASSLEAGVANEQFF; DNA: TGTGCCAGCAGCTTAGAAGCGGGGGTCGCCAATGAGCAGTTCTTC
J: TRBJ2-1; V: TRBV6-4; size: once; D: NA; CDR3: CASSVGLRGEQFF; DNA: TGTGCCAGCAGTGTCGGGCTTCGGGGTGAGCAGTTCTTC
J: TRBJ2-1; V: TRBV5-1; size: NA; D: TRBD2; CDR3: CASSLGSLAGANEQFF; DNA: TGCGCCAGCAGCTTGGGGAGTCTAGCGGGAGCCAATGAGCAGTTCTTC
J: TRBJ2-3; V: TRBV10-1; size: NA; D: NA; CDR3: CASSLGDRDTQYF; DNA: TGCGCCAGCAGTCTCGGGGATCGGGATACGCAGTATTTT
J: TRBJ2-1; V: TRBV7-3; size: NA; D: TRBD2; CDR3: CASSAGRLAGADEQFF; DNA: TGTGCCAGCAGCGCTGGCCGATTAGCGGGAGCAGATGAGCAGTTCTTC
J: TRBJ2-7; V: TRBV5-6; size: once; D: NA; CDR3: CASYGQFGHEQYF; DNA: TGTGCCAGCTACGGACAGTTCGGCCACGAGCAGTACTTC
J: TRBJ2-3; V: TRBV6-5; size: NA; D: TRBD1; CDR3: CASSYSDRGTDTQYF; DNA: TGTGCCAGCAGTTACTCCGACAGGGGCACAGATACGCAGTATTTT
J: TRBJ1-2; V: TRBV6-1; size: NA; D: NA; CDR3: CASSDFSFLYYGYTF; DNA: TGTGCCAGCAGTGATTTCTCCTTCCTGTACTATGGCTACACCTTC
J: TRBJ2-1; V: TRBV3-1/TRBV3-2; size: NA; D: NA; CDR3: CASSQARSRGEQFF; DNA: TGTGCCAGCAGCCAAGCACGCTCGCGGGGCGAGCAGTTCTTC
J: TRBJ2-5; V: TRBV7-2; size: NA; D: TRBD2; CDR3: CASSSSGGGETQYF; DNA: TGTGCCAGCAGCTCCAGCGGGGGTGGAGAGACCCAGTACTTC
J: TRBJ1-3; V: TRBV6-2/TRBV6-3; size: NA; D: NA; CDR3: CASSLPSSGNTIYF; DNA: TGTGCCAGCAGTCTCCCGAGCTCTGGAAACACCATATATTTT
J: TRBJ2-7; V: TRBV14; size: NA; D: TRBD1; CDR3: CASSLRDRVWDEQYF; DNA: TGTGCCAGCAGCCTCCGGGACAGGGTATGGGACGAGCAGTACTTC
J: TRBJ2-3; V: TRBV27; size: NA; D: TRBD1; CDR3: CASSPQDRFRADTQYF; DNA: TGTGCCAGCAGTCCCCAGGACAGGTTTCGGGCAGATACGCAGTATTTT
J: TRBJ1-2; V: TRBV6-2/TRBV6-3; size: NA; D: NA; CDR3: CASSFYASPYGYTF; DNA: TGTGCCAGCAGTTTTTACGCCAGCCCCTATGGCTACACCTTC
J: TRBJ2-1; V: TRBV2; size: few; D: NA; CDR3: CASSGETGEQFF; DNA: TGTGCCAGCAGTGGAGAAACCGGTGAGCAGTTCTTC
J: TRBJ2-3; V: TRBV7-2; size: NA; D: NA; CDR3: CASSLDRDTQYF; DNA: TGTGCCAGCAGCTTAGACAGAGATACGCAGTATTTT
J: TRBJ1-1; V: TRBV5-1; size: few; D: NA; CDR3: CASSFVQGAEAFF; DNA: TGCGCCAGCAGCTTTGTCCAGGGAGCGGAAGCTTTCTTT
J: TRBJ2-7; V: TRBV7-2; size: NA; D: NA; CDR3: CASSYEYEQYF; DNA: TGTGCCAGCAGCTATGAATACGAGCAGTACTTC
J: TRBJ2-1; V: TRBV11-3; size: NA; D: NA; CDR3: CASSLRTPMGNEQFF; DNA: TGTGCCAGCAGCCTGCGGACTCCCATGGGGAATGAGCAGTTCTTC
J: TRBJ2-5; V: TRBV7-2; size: NA; D: TRBD2; CDR3: CASSTTSGGGLETQYF; DNA: TGTGCCAGCAGCACGACTAGCGGGGGGGGCTTAGAGACCCAGTACTTC
J: TRBJ2-7; V: TRBV5-1; size: NA; D: TRBD2; CDR3: CASSLGLAGGIREQYF; DNA: TGCGCCAGCAGCTTAGGGCTAGCGGGAGGGATTCGGGAGCAGTACTTC
J: TRBJ1-1; V: TRBV4-2; size: NA; D: NA; CDR3: CASSQEKWRRNTEAFF; DNA: TGTGCCAGCAGCCAAGAGAAATGGCGACGGAACACTGAAGCTTTCTTT
J: TRBJ2-1; V: TRBV12-3/TRBV12-4; size: once; D: NA; CDR3: CASFNHYNEQFF; DNA: TGTGCCAGCTTTAACCACTACAATGAGCAGTTCTTC
J: TRBJ2-2; V: TRBV19; size: NA; D: NA; CDR3: CASKGGGPWLTGELFF; DNA: TGTGCCAGTAAGGGAGGGGGCCCGTGGCTCACCGGGGAGCTGTTTTTT
J: TRBJ1-5; V: TRBV2; size: NA; D: NA; CDR3: CASRDQGPNQPQHF; DNA: TGTGCCAGCAGGGATCAGGGGCCCAATCAGCCCCAGCATTTT
J: TRBJ2-1; V: TRBV7-2; size: NA; D: NA; CDR3: CASTGDIHNEQFF; DNA: TGTGCCAGCACCGGGGACATACACAATGAGCAGTTCTTC
J: TRBJ2-7; V: TRBV4-1; size: NA; D: TRBD1; CDR3: CASSQVATGRPSYEQYF; DNA: TGCGCCAGCAGCCAAGTCGCGACAGGGCGGCCCTCCTACGAGCAGTACTTC
J: TRBJ1-1; V: TRBV9; size: once; D: NA; CDR3: CASSPIRVPNTEAFF; DNA: TGTGCCAGCAGCCCCATCAGAGTACCGAACACTGAAGCTTTCTTT
J: TRBJ2-1; V: TRBV10-3; size: NA; D: TRBD2; CDR3: CAISESLAGGPGSYNEQFF; DNA: TGTGCCATCAGTGAGTCGCTAGCGGGGGGGCCGGGCTCCTACAATGAGCAGTTCTTC
J: TRBJ2-7; V: TRBV4-1; size: once; D: NA; CDR3: CASSQEKESYEQYF; DNA: TGCGCCAGCAGCCAAGAAAAAGAGTCCTACGAGCAGTACTTC
J: TRBJ1-1; V: TRBV3-1/TRBV3-2; size: NA; D: NA; CDR3: CASSDHMNTEAFF; DNA: TGTGCCAGCAGCGACCACATGAACACTGAAGCTTTCTTT
J: TRBJ2-1; V: TRBV19; size: NA; D: NA; CDR3: CASSPPGPYNEQFF; DNA: TGTGCCAGTAGTCCCCCCGGCCCCTACAATGAGCAGTTCTTC
J: TRBJ1-5; V: TRBV27; size: NA; D: NA; CDR3: CASSVSGRTNWPQHF; DNA: TGTGCCAGCAGTGTATCGGGACGGACCAATTGGCCCCAGCATTTT